What follows are 13 T cell receptor beta chains derived from one specimen sequenced in a study of T cells in Graves' hyperthyroidism and ophthalmopathy. Regions amplified from RNA transcripts were the TCR beta CDR3 regions. The TCR CDR3 was amplified in a first-round RT-PCR using the HTBI primer set. TCRdb called the multiplex PCR reads again in MiXCR, with one record for every CDR3 protein. The sample has around 450,000 distinct CDR3 sequences; roughly 13% are singletons. The sequenced sample was blood. The receptor set was obtained from a young woman with Graves' hyperthyroidism.

This clonotype was detected a few times. V gene TRBV20-1 combines with J gene TRBJ1-1; TRBD1 matches 8 bases. V dropped 2 bases and J dropped 8; count of bases not matched to a gene: 7. The germline V gene has CDR1 DFQATT and CDR2 SNEGSKA (reference sequence). This CDR3 has 13 amino acids. CDR3 nucleotide sequence: TGCAGTGCTAGACTAACCGGGACAGGAGAAGCTTTCTTT. Translated, it gives CSARLTGTGEAFF.

In the case of this clonotype: This could be a read error, since a much larger clone is one nucleotide away. The chain has TRBV30 and TRBJ1-4, with 7 bases that match TRBD1. CDR3 length equals 14 residues. J was trimmed by 1 base and V by 4 bases; bases with no gene match: 3. Germline values: CDR1 GTSNPN, CDR2 SVGIG (reference sequence). The CDR3 sequence is CAWTRDRTNEKLFF. CDR3 sequence (DNA): TGTGCCTGGACCCGGGACAGAACTAATGAAAAACTGTTTTTT. The entire variable domain, with the rest obtained from reference TRBV30 and TRBJ1-4, is as follows: SQTIHQWPATLVQPVGSPLSLECTVEGTSNPNLYWYRQAAGRGLQLLFYSVGIGQISSEVPQNLSASRPQDRQFILSSKKLLLSDSGFYLCAWTRDRTNEKLFFGSGTQLSVL.

The chain uses TRBV7-6 and TRBJ2-5; the D is unclear. V lost 5 bases and J lost 5, with 12 bases in between. CDR1 is SGHVS, CDR2 FNYEAQ, per germline. The CDR3 consists of 13 residues. CDR3 DNA: TGTGCCAGCAGCCCCCGGGCTCCCGAGACCCAGTACTTC. Translating gives CASSPRAPETQYF.

This clonotype was seen only a few times. The V gene is TRBV6-8, the J gene TRBJ2-7; tentative D call: TRBD2 (6 bases). CDR1 MNHGY and CDR2 SAAAGT come from the germline V gene. The CDR3 is 14 residues long. The germline V and J ends were trimmed by 7 bases and 0 bases, with 13 bases remaining between them. The CDR3, as DNA: TGTGCCAGCACCCCAGCGGGCCCCTCCTACGAGCAGTACTTC. It is translated as CASTPAGPSYEQYF.

This clonotype was recorded a few times. The V call is TRBV11-2, the J call TRBJ2-1; 12 bases are a match to TRBD2. Trimming at V came to 3 bases and at J to 10 bases, leaving 7 bases not matched to a gene. The V gene's germline CDR1 is SGHAT and CDR2 FQNNGV. This CDR3 is 15 amino acids long. CDR3 nucleotides: TGTGCCAGCAGCTTGTCTGGACTAGCGGGATCAGAGCAGTTCTTC. Its translation is CASSLSGLAGSEQFF. Complete variable domain (other parts from reference TRBV11-2 and TRBJ2-1): EAGVAQSPRYKIIEKRQSVAFWCNPISGHATLYWYQQILGQGPKLLIQFQNNGVVDDSQLPKDRFSAERLKGVDSTLKIQPAKLEDSAVYLCASSLSGLAGSEQFFGPGTRLTVL.

This clonotype was picked up many times. This rearrangement joins TRBV6-2 or TRBV6-3 to TRBJ2-7; 9 nucleotides agree with TRBD1. J lost 3 bases, V lost 6 bases, and 12 bases had no gene match. CDR1 is MNHEY, CDR2 SVGEGT, per germline. This CDR3 has 16 residues. CDR3 amino acids: CASSRGTGFEVYEQYF. CDR3 sequence (DNA): TGTGCCAGCAGCCGTGGGACAGGGTTTGAGGTCTACGAGCAGTACTTC.

Regarding this clonotype: Since a much larger clone is just one base distant, this may be a read error. This rearrangement joins TRBV7-6 to TRBJ2-3, with D possibly being TRBD1 or TRBD2 (5 bases each). V lost 0 bases, J lost 5 bases, and 6 bases lay in between. CDR1 is SGHVS, CDR2 FNYEAQ, per germline. The CDR3 is 13 amino acids. DNA of the CDR3: TGTGCCAGCAGCTTAGCGGGACGAGATACGCAGTATTTT. Protein product: CASSLAGRDTQYF.

This clonotype was seen repeatedly, ten times or more. The gene calls are TRBV28 and TRBJ2-7, with D possibly being TRBD1 (6 bases). CDR1 and CDR2 from the germline V gene are MDHEN and SYDVKM. The V and J ends lost 10 bases and 0 bases respectively, with 10 bases between them. The CDR3 length is 12 residues. This chain's CDR3 is CATQGPSYEQYF. In DNA form, the CDR3 reads TGTGCCACACAGGGTCCCTCCTACGAGCAGTACTTC.

This clonotype was found many times. The rearrangement joins TRBV28 to TRBJ1-2; maybe TRBD1 (5 bases). V dropped 6 bases and J dropped 4 bases, with 15 bases sitting between them. This CDR3 has 14 residues. Germline V lookup: CDR1 MDHEN, CDR2 SYDVKM. The CDR3, as DNA: TGTGCCAGCAGGGTGGGGCCATCTTCCTATGGCTACACCTTC. Translating gives CASRVGPSSYGYTF.

Only a few counts were recorded for this clonotype. A much larger clone is a single base away; this may be a read error. In this CDR3 the conserved last residue, phenylalanine or tryptophan, is missing, so a read error is likely. This chain joins TRBV28 and TRBJ2-1, with no clear D. The V end lost 7 bases, the J end lost 3 bases, and 13 bases lay between the germline ends. CDR3 length: 14 amino acids. Per the germline V gene, CDR1 is MDHEN and CDR2 is SYDVKM. This chain's CDR3 is CASISQSVYNEQFS. The CDR3 DNA reads as TGTGCCAGCATTTCACAATCTGTCTACAATGAGCAGTTCTCC.

At least ten counts were recorded for this clonotype. The chain employs TRBV12-3 or TRBV12-4 and TRBJ2-1; 8 bases line up with TRBD2. J gave up 2 bases and V 6 bases, and 6 bases lay outside the gene matches. This CDR3 has 15 residues. The DNA of the CDR3 is TGTGCCAGCAGCTTAAGCGGGAGCACCTACAATGAGCAGTTCTTC. Protein sequence: CASSLSGSTYNEQFF.

This clonotype was seen ten or more times. The V gene is TRBV15, the J gene TRBJ1-1, with D unresolved. The CDR3 runs 14 residues. Deletions cut 0 bases from V and 1 base from J, with 6 bases between. CDR1 and CDR2 (germline): LNHNV, YYDKDF (reference sequence). The chain's CDR3 is CATSRDNGNTEAFF. CDR3 sequence (DNA): TGTGCCACCAGCAGAGATAACGGGAACACTGAAGCTTTCTTT.

There are many counts of this clonotype. CDR3 DNA: TGCAGTGCTACGAGGACAGGAGACAATCAGCCCCAGCATTTT. This encodes CSATRTGDNQPQHF. This sequence joins TRBV20-1 and TRBJ1-5; 7 bases line up with TRBD1. CDR1 and CDR2 from the germline V gene are DFQATT and SNEGSKA (reference sequence). With V trimmed by 4 bases and J by 3 bases, 6 bases remained unmatched. There are 14 residues in the CDR3.